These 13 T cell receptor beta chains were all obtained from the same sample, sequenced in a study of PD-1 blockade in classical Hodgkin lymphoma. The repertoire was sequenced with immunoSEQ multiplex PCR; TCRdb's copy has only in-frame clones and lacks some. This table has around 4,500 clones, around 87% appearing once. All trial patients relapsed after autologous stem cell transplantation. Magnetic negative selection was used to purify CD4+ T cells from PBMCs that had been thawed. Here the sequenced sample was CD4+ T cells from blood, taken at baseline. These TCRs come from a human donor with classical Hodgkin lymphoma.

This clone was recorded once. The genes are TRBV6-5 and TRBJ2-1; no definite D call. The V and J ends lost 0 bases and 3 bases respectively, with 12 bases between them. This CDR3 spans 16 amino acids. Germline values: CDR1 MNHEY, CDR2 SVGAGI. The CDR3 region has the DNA TGTGCCAGCAGTTACTCCGCCAGCGAGTTCTACAATGAGCAGTTCTTC. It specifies CASSYSASEFYNEQFF.

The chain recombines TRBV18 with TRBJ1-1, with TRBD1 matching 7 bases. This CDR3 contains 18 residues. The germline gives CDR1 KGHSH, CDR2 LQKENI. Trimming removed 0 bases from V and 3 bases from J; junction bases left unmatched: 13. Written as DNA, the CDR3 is TGTGCCAGCTCACCACCCGGACGGATGACAGGGAAGTACACTGAAGCTTTCTTT. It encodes CASSPPGRMTGKYTEAFF.

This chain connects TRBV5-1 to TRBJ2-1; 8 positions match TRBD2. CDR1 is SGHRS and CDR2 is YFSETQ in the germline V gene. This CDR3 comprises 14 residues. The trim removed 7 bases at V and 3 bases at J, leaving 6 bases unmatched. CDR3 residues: CASAREGFYNEQFF. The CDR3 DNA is TGCGCCAGCGCCCGGGAGGGCTTCTACAATGAGCAGTTCTTC.

The CDR3 sequence: CASSLGDRSYTF. As DNA, the CDR3 is TGTGCCAGCAGCTTGGGGGACAGAAGCTACACCTTC. The chain recombines TRBV5-6 with TRBJ1-2, with 7 bases matching TRBD1. In germline, CDR1 is SGHDT, CDR2 YYEEEE. J was trimmed by 9 bases and V by 0 bases; bases with no gene match: 2. The CDR3 is 12 residues long.

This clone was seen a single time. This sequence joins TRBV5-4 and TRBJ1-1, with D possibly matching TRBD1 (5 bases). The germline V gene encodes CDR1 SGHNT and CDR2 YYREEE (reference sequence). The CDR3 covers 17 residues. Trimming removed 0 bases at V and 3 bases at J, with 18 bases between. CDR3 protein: CASSLARGTRGDTEAFF. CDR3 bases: TGTGCCAGCAGCTTGGCTCGGGGGACCCGGGGGGACACTGAAGCTTTCTTT.

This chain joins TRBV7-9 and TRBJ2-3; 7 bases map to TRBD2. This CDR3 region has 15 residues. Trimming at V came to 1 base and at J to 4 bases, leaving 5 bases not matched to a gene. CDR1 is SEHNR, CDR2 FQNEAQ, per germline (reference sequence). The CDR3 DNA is TGTGCCAGCAGCTTAGTCGCGGGAGTGTCAGATACGCAGTATTTT. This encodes CASSLVAGVSDTQYF.

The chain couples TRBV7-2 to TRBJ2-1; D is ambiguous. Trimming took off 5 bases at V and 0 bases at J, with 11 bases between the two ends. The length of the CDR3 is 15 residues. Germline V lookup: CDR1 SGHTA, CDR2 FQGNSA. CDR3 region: CASSPDSSSYNEQFF. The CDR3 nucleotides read TGTGCCAGCAGCCCAGACTCGAGCTCCTACAATGAGCAGTTCTTC.

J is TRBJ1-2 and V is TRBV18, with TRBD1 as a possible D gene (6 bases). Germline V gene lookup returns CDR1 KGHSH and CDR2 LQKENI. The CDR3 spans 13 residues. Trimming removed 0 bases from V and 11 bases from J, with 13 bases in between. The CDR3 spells CASSPPDGRGYTF. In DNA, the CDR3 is TGTGCCAGCTCACCACCTGACGGCAGGGGTTACACCTTC.

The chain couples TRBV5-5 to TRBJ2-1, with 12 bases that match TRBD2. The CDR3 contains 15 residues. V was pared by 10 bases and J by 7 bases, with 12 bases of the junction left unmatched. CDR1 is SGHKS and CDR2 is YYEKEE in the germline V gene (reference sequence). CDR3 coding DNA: TGTGCCGCCGGACTAGCGGGGATGGGGGAGAATGAGCAGTTCTTC. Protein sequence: CAAGLAGMGENEQFF.

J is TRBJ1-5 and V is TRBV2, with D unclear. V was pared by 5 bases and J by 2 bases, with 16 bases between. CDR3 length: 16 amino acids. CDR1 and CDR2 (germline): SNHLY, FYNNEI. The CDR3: CASSTPGFGGNQPQHF. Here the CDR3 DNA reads TGTGCCAGCAGTACCCCAGGTTTTGGGGGCAATCAGCCCCAGCATTTT.

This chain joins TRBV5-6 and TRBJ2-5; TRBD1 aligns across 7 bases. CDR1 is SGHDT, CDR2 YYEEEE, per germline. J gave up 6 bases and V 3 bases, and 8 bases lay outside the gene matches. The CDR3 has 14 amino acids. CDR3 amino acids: CASSWLRDRKTQYF. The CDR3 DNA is TGTGCCAGCAGCTGGCTCCGGGACAGAAAGACCCAGTACTTC.

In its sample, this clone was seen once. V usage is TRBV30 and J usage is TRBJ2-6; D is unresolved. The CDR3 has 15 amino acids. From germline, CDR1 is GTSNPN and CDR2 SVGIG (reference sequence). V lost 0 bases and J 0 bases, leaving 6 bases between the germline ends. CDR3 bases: TGTGCCTGGAGTGTACAGATCTCTGGGGCCAACGTCCTGACTTTC. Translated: CAWSVQISGANVLTF.

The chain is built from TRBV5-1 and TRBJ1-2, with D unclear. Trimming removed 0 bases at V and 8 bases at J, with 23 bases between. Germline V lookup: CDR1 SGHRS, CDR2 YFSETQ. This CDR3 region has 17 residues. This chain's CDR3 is CASSLASYGTDSEGYTF. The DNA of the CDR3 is TGCGCCAGCAGCTTGGCCTCTTACGGCACCGATTCGGAGGGCTACACCTTC.